A single sample gave rise to the 8 T cell receptor beta chains below, sequenced in a study of cytomegalovirus exposure and HLA in healthy donors. The study ran its PCR with 60 Vbeta and 13 Jbeta primers. Assay used: immunoSEQ multiplex PCR; TCRdb lists only in-frame clones, some missing. The table has 95,000 to 130,000 clones, roughly a tenth seen once. Material: PBMCs. Every receptor here comes from a man aged 25-45 years in good health and CMV-seronegative.

The chain links TRBV5-5 to TRBJ1-4; D perhaps matches TRBD1 (5 bases). This CDR3 region has 14 residues. V shed 1 base and J shed 7 bases, with 11 bases lying between them. Germline V gene sequence: CDR1 SGHKS, CDR2 YYEKEE (reference sequence). The CDR3 here is CASSLLPGVEKLFF. The CDR3 DNA sequence: TGTGCCAGCAGCTTGTTACCGGGGGTTGAAAAACTGTTTTTT. The full variable domain, rest sourced from reference TRBV5-5 and TRBJ1-4, is DAGVTQSPTHLIKTRGQQVTLRCSPISGHKSVSWYQQVLGQGPQFIFQYYEKEERGRGNFPDRFSARQFPNYSSELNVNALLLGDSALYLCASSLLPGVEKLFFGSGTQLSVL.

This clone was picked up a small number of times. CDR3 bases: TGTGCCAGCAGCTTAGGAAGTCCGGGGGGGCCTTTTGAGACCCAGTACTTC. It specifies CASSLGSPGGPFETQYF. The chain uses TRBV7-9 and TRBJ2-5; 8 bases are shared with TRBD2. Germline-derived CDR1 and CDR2 are SEHNR and FQNEAQ (reference sequence). This CDR3 contains 17 residues. V lost 1 base to trimming and J lost 5 bases; unmatched junction nucleotides: 12.

This chain connects TRBV13 to TRBJ2-3; 12 bases match TRBD2. V lost 4 bases, J lost 2 bases, and 4 bases stayed unmatched. This CDR3 has 16 amino acids. Germline V gives CDR1 PRHDT, CDR2 FYEKMQ (reference sequence). The CDR3 DNA reads TGTGCCAGCAGCTCGCCTAGCGGGGGGGACACAGATACGCAGTATTTT. This encodes CASSSPSGGDTDTQYF.

V is TRBV5-1 and J is TRBJ2-1; perhaps TRBD1 as D (6 bases). The germline CDR1 and CDR2 sequences are SGHRS and YFSETQ. There are 14 residues in the CDR3. The germline V and J ends were trimmed by 6 bases and 8 bases, with 18 bases remaining between them. The CDR3 here is CASKIGGSQDEQFF. The CDR3 region has the DNA TGCGCCAGCAAAATTGGGGGCAGTCAAGATGAGCAGTTCTTC.

This chain links TRBV11-2 with TRBJ2-2; TRBD1 matches 8 bases. The V gene's germline CDR1 is SGHAT and CDR2 FQNNGV. This CDR3 is built from 16 residues. After removal of 5 bases from V and 3 bases from J, the junction contained 8 bases not matched to a gene. The CDR3 reads CASSGRTGLYTGELFF. In DNA form, the CDR3 reads TGTGCCAGCAGCGGCCGGACAGGGTTGTACACCGGGGAGCTGTTTTTT.

Only a few counts were recorded for this clone. This chain uses TRBV19 with TRBJ1-1, with D possibly being TRBD1 (5 bases). The CDR3 has 15 residues. Germline V CDR1 and CDR2: LNHDA, SQIVND (reference sequence). Trimming pared 7 bases from V and 1 base from J, leaving 16 bases between. CDR3 DNA: TGTGCCAGTACCCCGCGGGGACGGCAGAACACTGAAGCTTTCTTT. This gives the protein CASTPRGRQNTEAFF.

This clone came up a few times. The V and J genes are TRBV28 and TRBJ2-6; 10 nucleotides line up with TRBD1. The length of the CDR3 is 17 residues. CDR1 MDHEN and CDR2 SYDVKM come from the germline V gene. With V trimmed by 0 bases and J by 4 bases, 3 bases remained unmatched. In nucleotides, the CDR3 is TGTGCCAGCAGTTTATGGGGACAGGGGCACGGGGCCAACGTCCTGACTTTC. Its protein product is CASSLWGQGHGANVLTF.

V is TRBV5-1 and J is TRBJ2-5; possible D gene TRBD1, 6 bases. The V gene lost 0 bases and the J gene lost 1 base, with 10 bases spanning the gap. The germline CDR1 and CDR2 sequences are SGHRS and YFSETQ. CDR3 length equals 15 residues. The CDR3 DNA sequence: TGCGCCAGCAGCTTGGGACAGGTCGTCCAAGAGACCCAGTACTTC. Translated, it gives CASSLGQVVQETQYF.